These T cell receptor beta chains were read from a single sample in a study of OX40 agonist ivuxolimab in advanced cancers. Repertoires were generated with immunoSEQ multiplex PCR, while TCRdb's copy carries only in-frame clones and drops some. Altogether approximately 82,000 clones are present, around 78% being singletons, with the ten largest covering about 0.8%. Source: CD4+ or CD8+ T cells sorted from blood, taken in a trial of the OX40 agonist ivuxolimab. These receptors originate from an adult with an advanced solid tumor such as melanoma, head and neck, liver or kidney cancer. CDR3s include the opening cysteine and the closing phenylalanine or tryptophan.

V gene,J gene,CDR3 protein
TRBV6-5,TRBJ1-1,CASSYSGSEAFF
TRBV6-5,TRBJ2-3,CASSYSIGTDTQYF
TRBV19,TRBJ1-3,CASSITFIEWILVSANAGNTIYF
TRBV10-2,TRBJ2-1,CASSEFVGRGSSYNEQFF
TRBV15,TRBJ2-6,CATRGDSGANVLTF
TRBV5-4,TRBJ1-2,CASSLGGGQGIYGYTF
TRBV4-1,TRBJ1-1,CASSQDGGRPGNTEAFF
TRBV30,TRBJ1-1,CAWWQGYTEAFF
TRBV18,TRBJ1-1,CASSPDWQAYTEAFF
TRBV6-4,TRBJ2-2,CASSVQGNTGELFF
TRBV7-2,TRBJ1-3,CASSSRRGFGNTIYF
TRBV9,TRBJ2-1,CASRKGEGVYNEQFF
TRBV6-4,TRBJ2-2,CASSDTMGTGELFF
TRBV11-3,TRBJ2-3,CASSLTGTDTQYF
TRBV18,TRBJ2-1,CASSGGTAGPNEQFF
TRBV5-1,TRBJ2-3,CASSFNPTDTQYF
TRBV6-6,TRBJ2-7,CASGTGTSSSYEQYF
TRBV10-3,TRBJ2-2,CAISDPALVPTGELFF
TRBV19,TRBJ1-6,CASSIQGRGNSPLHF
TRBV7-8,TRBJ1-3,CASSPSPVGAHTIYF
TRBV5-1,TRBJ2-2,CASSNQGPGELFF
TRBV7-9,TRBJ1-1,CASRSTLNTEAFF
TRBV4-3,TRBJ2-5,CASSGEVETQYF
TRBV6-1,TRBJ2-7,CASSAFLPGRGDEQYF
TRBV9,TRBJ1-3,CASSVDQASGNTIYF
TRBV11-1,TRBJ1-6,CASSLMGFASGSPLHF
TRBV5-6,TRBJ2-7,CASSPRTGVTTEQYF
TRBV7-2,TRBJ2-7,CASSLRQGIGEQYF
TRBV5-8,TRBJ1-4,CASSLRAGNNEKLFF
TRBV14,TRBJ1-6,CASSPQGYNSPLHF
TRBV19,TRBJ1-1,CASKTGQRNTEAFF
TRBV30,TRBJ2-1,CAWSPWTGLSNEQFF
TRBV9,TRBJ1-2,CASRDRDGYTF